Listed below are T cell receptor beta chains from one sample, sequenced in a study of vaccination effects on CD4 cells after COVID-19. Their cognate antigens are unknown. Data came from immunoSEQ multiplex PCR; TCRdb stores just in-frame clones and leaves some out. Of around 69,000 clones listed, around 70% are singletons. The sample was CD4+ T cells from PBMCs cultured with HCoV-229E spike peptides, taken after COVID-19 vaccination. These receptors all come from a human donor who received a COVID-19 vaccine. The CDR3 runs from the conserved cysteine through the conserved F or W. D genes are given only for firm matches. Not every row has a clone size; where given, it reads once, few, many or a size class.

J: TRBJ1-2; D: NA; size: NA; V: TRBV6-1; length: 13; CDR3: CASSEAGRARYTF; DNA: TGTGCCAGCAGTGAAGCGGGGAGGGCTCGCTACACCTTC
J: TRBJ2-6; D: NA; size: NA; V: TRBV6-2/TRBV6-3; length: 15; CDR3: CASSLGATGANVLTF; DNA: TGTGCCAGCAGCCTAGGGGCGACGGGGGCCAACGTCCTGACTTTC
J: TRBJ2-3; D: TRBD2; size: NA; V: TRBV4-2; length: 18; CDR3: CASSQDLLTSGAGHTQYF; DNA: TGTGCCAGCAGCCAAGATCTTCTGACTAGCGGGGCCGGACATACGCAGTATTTT
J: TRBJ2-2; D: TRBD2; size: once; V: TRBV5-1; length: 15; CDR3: CASSLAGGPAGELFF; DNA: TGCGCCAGCAGCTTAGCGGGGGGGCCAGCCGGGGAGCTGTTTTTT
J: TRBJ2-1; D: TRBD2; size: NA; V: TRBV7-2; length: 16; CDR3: CASSSQSGSSYNEQFF; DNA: TGTGCCAGCAGCTCTCAAAGCGGGAGCTCCTACAATGAGCAGTTCTTC
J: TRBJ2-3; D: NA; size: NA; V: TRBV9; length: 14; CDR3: CASSVYSSTDTQYF; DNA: TGTGCCAGCAGCGTCTATTCTAGCACAGATACGCAGTATTTT
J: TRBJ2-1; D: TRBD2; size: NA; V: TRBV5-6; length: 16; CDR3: CASSALLAGGRNEQFF; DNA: TGTGCCAGCAGCGCCCTACTAGCGGGGGGTCGCAATGAGCAGTTCTTC
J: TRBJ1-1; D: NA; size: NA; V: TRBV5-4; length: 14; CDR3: CASSFGLRDTEAFF; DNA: TGTGCCAGCAGCTTCGGACTTAGGGACACTGAAGCTTTCTTT
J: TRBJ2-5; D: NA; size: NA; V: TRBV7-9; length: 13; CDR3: CASSSKSHWSQYF; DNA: TGTGCCAGCAGCTCGAAATCTCATTGGTCCCAGTACTTC
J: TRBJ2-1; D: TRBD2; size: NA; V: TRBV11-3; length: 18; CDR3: CASSPGTSAGSSYNEQFF; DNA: TGTGCCAGCAGTCCCGGGACTAGCGCTGGGAGCTCCTACAATGAGCAGTTCTTC
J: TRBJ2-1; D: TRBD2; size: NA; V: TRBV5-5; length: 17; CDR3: CASSFPSGGGMGNEQFF; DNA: TGTGCCAGCAGCTTTCCTAGCGGGGGGGGAATGGGTAATGAGCAGTTCTTC
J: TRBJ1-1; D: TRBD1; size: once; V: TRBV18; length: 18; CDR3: CASSPPARTGGMNTEAFF; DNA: TGTGCCAGCTCACCACCGGCTAGGACAGGGGGCATGAACACTGAAGCTTTCTTT
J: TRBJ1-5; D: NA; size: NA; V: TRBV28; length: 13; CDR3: CASSVTVNQPQHF; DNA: TGTGCCAGCAGTGTGACGGTCAATCAGCCCCAGCATTTT
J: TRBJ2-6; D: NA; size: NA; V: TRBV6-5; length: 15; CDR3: CASSRTGAGANVLTF; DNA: TGTGCCAGCAGTCGGACGGGTGCGGGGGCCAACGTCCTGACTTTC
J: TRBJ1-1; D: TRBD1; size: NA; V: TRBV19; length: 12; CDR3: CASTDRGTEAFF; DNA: TGTGCCAGTACCGACAGGGGCACTGAAGCTTTCTTT
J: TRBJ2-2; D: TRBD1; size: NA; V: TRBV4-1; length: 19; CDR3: CASSQYNPGQGSRTGELFF; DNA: TGCGCCAGCAGCCAGTACAATCCGGGACAGGGTTCTCGGACCGGGGAGCTGTTTTTT
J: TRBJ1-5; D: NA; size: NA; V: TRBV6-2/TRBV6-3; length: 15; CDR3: CASSYRGRNNQPQHF; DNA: TGTGCCAGCAGTTATAGGGGACGGAACAATCAGCCCCAGCATTTT
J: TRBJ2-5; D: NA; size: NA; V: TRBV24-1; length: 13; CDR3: CATSDGGSETQYF; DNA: TGTGCCACCAGTGATGGAGGGTCAGAGACCCAGTACTTC
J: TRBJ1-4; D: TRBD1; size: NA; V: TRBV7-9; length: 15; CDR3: CASSLQGQGGEKLFF; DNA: TGTGCCAGCAGCCTCCAGGGACAGGGGGGTGAAAAACTGTTTTTT
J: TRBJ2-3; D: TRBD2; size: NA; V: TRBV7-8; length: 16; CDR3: CASSLPPSGGTDTQYF; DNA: TGTGCCAGCAGCTTACCCCCTAGCGGGGGCACAGATACGCAGTATTTT
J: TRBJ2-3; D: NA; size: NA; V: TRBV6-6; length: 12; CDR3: CASSTLADTQYF; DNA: TGTGCCAGCAGTACACTGGCAGATACGCAGTATTTT
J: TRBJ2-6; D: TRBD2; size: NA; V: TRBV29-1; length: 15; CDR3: CSVVSGASGANVLTF; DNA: TGCAGCGTTGTAAGCGGGGCAAGTGGGGCCAACGTCCTGACTTTC
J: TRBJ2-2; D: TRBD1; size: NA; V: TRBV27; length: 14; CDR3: CASSFRGQPGELFF; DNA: TGTGCCAGCAGTTTCCGGGGACAGCCCGGGGAGCTGTTTTTT
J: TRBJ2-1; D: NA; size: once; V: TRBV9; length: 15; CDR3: CASSVGRGPYNEQFF; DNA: TGTGCCAGCAGCGTAGGGCGGGGGCCCTACAATGAGCAGTTCTTC
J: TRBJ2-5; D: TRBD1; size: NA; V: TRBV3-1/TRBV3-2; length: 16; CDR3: CASSRSGTGGQETQYF; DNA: TGTGCCAGCAGCCGCTCGGGGACAGGGGGCCAAGAGACCCAGTACTTC
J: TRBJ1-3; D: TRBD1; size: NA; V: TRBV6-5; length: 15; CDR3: CASSPTGGSGNTIYF; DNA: TGTGCCAGCAGTCCTACAGGGGGTTCTGGAAACACCATATATTTT
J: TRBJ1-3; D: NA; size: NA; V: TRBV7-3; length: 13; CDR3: CASSRGTGNTIYF; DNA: TGTGCCAGCAGCAGGGGGACGGGAAACACCATATATTTT
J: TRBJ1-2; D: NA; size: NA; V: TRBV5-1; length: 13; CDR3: CASSESGRYGYTF; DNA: TGCGCCAGCAGCGAATCAGGGCGCTATGGCTACACCTTC
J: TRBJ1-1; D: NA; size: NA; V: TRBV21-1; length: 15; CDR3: CASSKAEKGHTEAFF; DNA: TGTGCCAGCAGCAAAGCGGAGAAAGGACACACTGAAGCTTTCTTT
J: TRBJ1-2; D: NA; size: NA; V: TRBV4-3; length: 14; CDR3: CASSQDRGGTSYTF; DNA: TGCGCCAGCAGCCAAGATCGGGGAGGGACTAGCTACACCTTC
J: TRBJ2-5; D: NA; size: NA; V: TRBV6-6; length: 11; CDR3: CASSFEETQYF; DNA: TGTGCCAGCAGTTTCGAAGAGACCCAGTACTTC
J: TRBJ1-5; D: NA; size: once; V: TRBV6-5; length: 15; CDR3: CASSYDSRSNQPQHF; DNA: TGTGCCAGCAGTTACGATTCCCGGTCCAATCAGCCCCAGCATTTT
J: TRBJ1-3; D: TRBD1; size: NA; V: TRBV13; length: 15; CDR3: CASSVDRDPGNTIYF; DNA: TGTGCCAGCAGCGTCGACAGGGACCCTGGAAACACCATATATTTT
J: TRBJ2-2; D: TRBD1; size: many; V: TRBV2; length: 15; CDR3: CASSHRDRYTGELFF; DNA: TGTGCCAGCAGCCACAGGGACAGGTACACCGGGGAGCTGTTTTTT
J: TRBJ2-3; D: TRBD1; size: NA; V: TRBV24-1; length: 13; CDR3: CATSDLKGATQYF; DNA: TGTGCCACCAGTGACCTCAAGGGGGCTACGCAGTATTTT
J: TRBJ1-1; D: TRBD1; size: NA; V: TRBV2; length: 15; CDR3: CASSQRTGADTEAFF; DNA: TGTGCCAGCAGCCAGAGGACAGGGGCGGACACTGAAGCTTTCTTT
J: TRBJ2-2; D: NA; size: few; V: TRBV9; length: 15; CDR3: CASSVALGGTGELFF; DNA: TGTGCCAGCAGCGTAGCTCTGGGGGGCACCGGGGAGCTGTTTTTT
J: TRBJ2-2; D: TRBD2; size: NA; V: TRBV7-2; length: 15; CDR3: CASSLGTTVKGELFF; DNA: TGTGCCAGCAGCTTGGGGACTACGGTTAAAGGGGAGCTGTTTTTT
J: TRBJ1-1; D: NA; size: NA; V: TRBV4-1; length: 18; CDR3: CASSQDSSRSRISPEAFF; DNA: TGCGCCAGCAGCCAAGATAGCAGTCGGTCTCGGATTAGTCCTGAAGCTTTCTTT